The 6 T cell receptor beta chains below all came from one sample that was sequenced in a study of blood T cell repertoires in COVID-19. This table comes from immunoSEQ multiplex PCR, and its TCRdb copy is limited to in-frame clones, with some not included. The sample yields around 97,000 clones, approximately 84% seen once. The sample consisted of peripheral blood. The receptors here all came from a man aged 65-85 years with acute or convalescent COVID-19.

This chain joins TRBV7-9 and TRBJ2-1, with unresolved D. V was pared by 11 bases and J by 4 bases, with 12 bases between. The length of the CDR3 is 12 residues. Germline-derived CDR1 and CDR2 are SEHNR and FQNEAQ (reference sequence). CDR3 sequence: CALSGHYNEQFF. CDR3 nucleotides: TGTGCCCTCAGTGGGCATTACAATGAGCAGTTCTTC.

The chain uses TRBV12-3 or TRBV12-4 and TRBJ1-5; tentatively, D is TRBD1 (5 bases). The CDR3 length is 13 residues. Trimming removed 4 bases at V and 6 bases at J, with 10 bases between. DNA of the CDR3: TGTGCCAGCAGTTCAGGGTTGTCTCAGCCCCAGCATTTT. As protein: CASSSGLSQPQHF.

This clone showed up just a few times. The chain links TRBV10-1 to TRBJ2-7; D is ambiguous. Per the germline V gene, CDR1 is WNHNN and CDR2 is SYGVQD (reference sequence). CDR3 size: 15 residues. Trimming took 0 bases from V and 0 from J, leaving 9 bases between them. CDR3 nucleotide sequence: TGCGCCAGCAGTGAGTCCTTGCGTGACTCCTACGAGCAGTACTTC. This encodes CASSESLRDSYEQYF.

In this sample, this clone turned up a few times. The CDR3 reads CASSIARGSTDTQYF. The CDR3 DNA sequence: TGTGCCAGTAGTATAGCGCGGGGAAGCACAGATACGCAGTATTTT. This chain uses TRBV19 with TRBJ2-3; a possible D gene is TRBD2 (6 bases). CDR1 LNHDA and CDR2 SQIVND come from the germline V gene (reference sequence). Trimming left V 1 base short and J 0 bases short, with 8 bases between. CDR3 length: 15 amino acids.

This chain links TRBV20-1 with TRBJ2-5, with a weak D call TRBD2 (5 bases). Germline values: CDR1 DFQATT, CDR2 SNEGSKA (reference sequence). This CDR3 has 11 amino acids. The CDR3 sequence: CRTSGQETQYF. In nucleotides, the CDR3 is TGCAGGACATCGGGACAAGAGACCCAGTACTTC.

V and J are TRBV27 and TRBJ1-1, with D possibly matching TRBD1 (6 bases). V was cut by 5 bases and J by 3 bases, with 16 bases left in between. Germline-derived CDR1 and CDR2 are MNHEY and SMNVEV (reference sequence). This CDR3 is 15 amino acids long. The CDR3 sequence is CASSPYRALYTEAFF. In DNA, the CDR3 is TGTGCCAGCAGTCCGTACAGGGCCCTTTACACTGAAGCTTTCTTT.